This record looks at one TCR beta chain sequence and its context. V dropped 2 bases and J dropped 4 bases, with 7 bases sitting between them. Germline assignment: CDR1 SGHRS and CDR2 YFSETQ. CDR3 length: 13 residues. The data belong to a study of shared clonotypes between healthy human individuals. Clones were read by immunoSEQ multiplex PCR, and TCRdb kept only the in-frame ones, dropping some. Among about 1.5 million clones listed, approximately 98% were seen once. The source is a man aged 25-45 years in good health. The V call is TRBV5-1, the J call TRBJ1-5; no definite D call. The sequenced sample was naive CD4+ T cells sorted from blood. Stated subset: CD45RA+ positively selected. CDR3 coding DNA: TGCGCCAGCAGCTTAACCCCGAATCAGCCCCAGCATTTT. Amino acid sequence: CASSLTPNQPQHF. The variable domain in full, completed from reference TRBV5-1 and TRBJ1-5, reads KAGVTQTPRYLIKTRGQQVTLSCSPISGHRSVSWYQQTPGQGLQFLFEYFSETQRNKGNFPGRFSGRQFSNSRSEMNVSTLELGDSALYLCASSLTPNQPQHFGDGTRLSIL.